The 10 T cell receptor beta chains presented below share a single source sample, sequenced in a study of blood T cell repertoires in COVID-19 (dated by TCRdb to 2018 to 2021). Receptors were amplified or captured by the immunoSEQ multiplex PCR assay. TCRdb obtained this table from immuneACCESS and retained in-frame rearrangements with V and J assigned. These tables miss some clones; where compared with another copy, unresolved V genes account for less than half of the shortfall, and the remainder is unexplained. Across this sample there are some 66,000 clones, with roughly three quarters seen only once. Jointly, the top ten make up roughly half of the sample. The sample consisted of peripheral blood. Source of these receptors: an elderly woman with acute or convalescent COVID-19.

V and J are TRBV5-6 and TRBJ1-3, with 8 bases that match TRBD1. Losses at the gene ends were 4 bases for V and 3 bases for J; bases not matched to a gene: 6. There are 15 residues in the CDR3. Germline values: CDR1 SGHDT, CDR2 YYEEEE. In DNA form, the CDR3 reads TGTGCCAGCAGCGCTTTACAGGGGGGTGGAAACACCATATATTTT. Its translation is CASSALQGGGNTIYF.

The CDR3 DNA follows: TGTGCCAGCTCACTCGGGACAGGGGGGAGCAATCAGCCCCAGCATTTT. It encodes CASSLGTGGSNQPQHF. The chain joins TRBV18 to TRBJ1-5; TRBD1 agrees at 11 bases. CDR1 is KGHSH and CDR2 is LQKENI in the germline V gene. This CDR3 has 16 amino acids. J was trimmed by 1 base and V by 4 bases; bases with no gene match: 3.

The chain carries TRBV10-2 and TRBJ1-6; D possibly corresponds to TRBD1 (5 bases). CDR1 is WSHSY, CDR2 SAAADI, per germline. Trimming stripped 6 bases from V and 8 bases from J, with 20 bases between. The length of the CDR3 is 16 residues. The CDR3 region is CASREHPGGIDSPLHF. CDR3 sequence (DNA): TGCGCCAGCAGGGAACACCCCGGGGGGATCGATTCACCCCTCCACTTT.

This chain links TRBV2 with TRBJ2-1; TRBD1 matches at 8 bases. V was clipped by 6 bases and J by 8 bases; unmatched bases: 6. Per germline, CDR1 SNHLY and CDR2 FYNNEI. This CDR3 region has 13 residues. DNA of the CDR3: TGTGCCAGCAGGACCGGACAGGGCTATGAGCAGTTCTTC. Its translation: CASRTGQGYEQFF.

The chain recombines TRBV5-4 with TRBJ2-7; TRBD2 agrees at 8 bases. J lost 7 bases, V lost 0 bases, and 9 bases had no gene match. This CDR3 contains 15 residues. Germline V gene sequence: CDR1 SGHNT, CDR2 YYREEE (reference sequence). Here the CDR3 DNA reads TGTGCCAGCAGCTTGGGGCGGGAGGTCCTCGGGGAGCAGTACTTC. This codes for CASSLGREVLGEQYF.

This chain joins TRBV7-9 and TRBJ1-1, with a possible D match to TRBD1 (5 bases). V was pared by 2 bases and J by 8 bases, with 9 bases between. This CDR3 region has 12 residues. Germline V CDR1 and CDR2: SEHNR, FQNEAQ (reference sequence). The CDR3 here is CASSLRGLEAFF. The CDR3 DNA sequence: TGTGCCAGCAGCTTAAGGGGATTAGAAGCTTTCTTT.

This sequence joins TRBV2 and TRBJ2-2, with 8 bases matching TRBD1. Per the germline V gene, CDR1 is SNHLY and CDR2 is FYNNEI. V was clipped by 10 bases and J by 3 bases; unmatched bases: 10. The CDR3 is made up of 15 amino acids. This CDR3 is CATGADRVDTGELFF. The CDR3 nucleotides read TGTGCCACCGGGGCGGACAGGGTGGACACCGGGGAGCTGTTTTTT. The whole variable domain, remainder taken from reference TRBV2 and TRBJ2-2, is EPEVTQTPSHQVTQMGQEVILRCVPISNHLYFYWYRQILGQKVEFLVSFYNNEISEKSEIFDDQFSVERPDGSNFTLKIRSTKLEDSAMYFCATGADRVDTGELFFGEGSRLTVL.

The gene calls are TRBV3-1 (or the pseudogene TRBV3-2) and TRBJ1-1, with D unclear. Per the germline V gene, CDR1 is LGHDT and CDR2 is YNNKEL (reference sequence). The CDR3 spans 12 residues. With 7 bases removed from V and 1 base from J, the gap between germline ends came to 7 bases. The CDR3 is CASTHRNTEAFF. CDR3 DNA sequence: TGTGCCAGCACCCACAGGAACACTGAAGCTTTCTTT.

The chain couples TRBV2 to TRBJ2-5; D might be TRBD1 (6 bases). In germline, CDR1 is SNHLY, CDR2 FYNNEI. The CDR3 spans 13 residues. Trimming stripped 7 bases from V and 1 base from J, with 10 bases between. CDR3 region: CASKRTVQETQYF. Written as DNA, the CDR3 is TGTGCCAGCAAGAGGACAGTCCAAGAGACCCAGTACTTC.

This chain joins TRBV6-5 and TRBJ2-5; D gene uncertain. The CDR3 is 14 residues long. Germline V gives CDR1 MNHEY, CDR2 SVGAGI. V was pared by 7 bases and J by 2 bases, with 14 bases between. CDR3 coding DNA: TGTGCCAGCACTTCCTCAGCCTCTCAAGAGACCCAGTACTTC. Its translation: CASTSSASQETQYF.